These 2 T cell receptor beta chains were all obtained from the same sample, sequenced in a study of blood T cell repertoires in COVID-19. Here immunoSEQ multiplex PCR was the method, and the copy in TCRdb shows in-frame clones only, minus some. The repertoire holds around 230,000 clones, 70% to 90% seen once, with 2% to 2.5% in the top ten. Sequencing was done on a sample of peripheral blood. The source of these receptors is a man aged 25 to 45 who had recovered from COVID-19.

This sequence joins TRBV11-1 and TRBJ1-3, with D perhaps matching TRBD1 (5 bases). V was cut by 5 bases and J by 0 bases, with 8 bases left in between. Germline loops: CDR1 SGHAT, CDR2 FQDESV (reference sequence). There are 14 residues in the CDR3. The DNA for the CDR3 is TGTGCCAGCAGCGACAGCTTCTCTGGAAACACCATATATTTT. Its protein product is CASSDSFSGNTIYF.

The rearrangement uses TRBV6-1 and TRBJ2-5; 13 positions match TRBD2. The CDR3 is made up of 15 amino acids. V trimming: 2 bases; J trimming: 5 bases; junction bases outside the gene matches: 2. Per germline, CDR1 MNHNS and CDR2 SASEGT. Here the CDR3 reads CASSEPGLAGETQYF. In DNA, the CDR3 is TGTGCCAGCAGTGAACCGGGACTAGCGGGGGAGACCCAGTACTTC.